This T cell receptor (beta chain) was observed in a study of response to subunit inactivated influenza vaccine. The CDR3 length is 14 residues. The V end lost 2 bases, the J end lost 2 bases, and 11 bases lay between the germline ends. CDR1 is SGHRS, CDR2 YFSETQ, per germline. A note on this clonotype: Antigen: not known.

A single record per CDR3 protein comes from TCRdb applying MiXCR to the RT-PCR reads. The sample shows 700,000 to 900,000 distinct CDR3 sequences, around 20% of them seen only once. Notes on the study in general: With each seasonal influenza vaccination, the authors suggested, few new T cells are recruited.

Specimen: PBMCs from blood, collected 4 to 6 days after vaccination. The rearrangement joins TRBV5-1 to TRBJ2-7; tentative D call: TRBD1 (5 bases). The sequence was obtained from a man aged 45-65 years who received an inactivated influenza vaccine. CDR3 residues: CASSFTDSPYEQYF. CDR3 DNA sequence: TGCGCCAGCAGCTTCACTGACAGTCCCTACGAGCAGTACTTC.